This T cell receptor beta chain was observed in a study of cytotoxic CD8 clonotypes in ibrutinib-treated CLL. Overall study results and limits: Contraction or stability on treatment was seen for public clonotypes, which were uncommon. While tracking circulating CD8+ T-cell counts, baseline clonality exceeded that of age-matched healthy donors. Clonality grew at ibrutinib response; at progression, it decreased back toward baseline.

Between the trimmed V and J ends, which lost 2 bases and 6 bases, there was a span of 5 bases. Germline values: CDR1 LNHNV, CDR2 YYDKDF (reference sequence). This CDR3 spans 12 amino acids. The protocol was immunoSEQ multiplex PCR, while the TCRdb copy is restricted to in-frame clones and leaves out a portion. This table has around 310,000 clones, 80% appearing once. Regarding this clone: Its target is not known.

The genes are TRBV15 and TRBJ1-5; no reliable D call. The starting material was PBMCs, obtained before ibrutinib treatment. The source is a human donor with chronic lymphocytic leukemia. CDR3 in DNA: TGTGCCACCAGCAGACTCCGTCAGCCCCAGCATTTT. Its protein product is CATSRLRQPQHF.